The T cell receptor (beta chain) described here comes from a study of T-cell memory formation after mild COVID-19. For the study at large: Largely, the TCR clusters proved donor specific.

TCRdb called the 5' RACE reads again in MiXCR, with one record for every CDR3 protein. Of 130,000 to 150,000 distinct CDR3 sequences in the sample, under 25% were seen once. This CDR3 is built from 13 residues. Germline V gene data show CDR1 as LGHDT and CDR2 as YNNKEL (reference sequence). The trim removed 7 bases at V and 8 bases at J, leaving 7 bases unmatched. Whole-study results and caveats: The study found contracting CD4+ clones mainly in CM and EM and contracting CD8+ clones in EMRA.

Comments on this clonotype: Its matching antigen is unknown.

This rearrangement joins TRBV3-1 to TRBJ2-1, with 8 bases lining up with TRBD2. The sample consisted of PBMCs or a T cell subset sorted from them (not recorded which). The origin of this receptor is an adult woman who had mild COVID-19 (a few samples of this study predate the infection). Cell type and time point are not known. Written as DNA, the CDR3 is TGTGCCAGCAAAGGATCGGGGGGGTATGAGCAGTTCTTC. Protein product: CASKGSGGYEQFF.